These T cell receptor beta chains were read from a single sample in a study of cytomegalovirus exposure and HLA in healthy donors. Here immunoSEQ multiplex PCR was the method, and the copy in TCRdb shows in-frame clones only, minus some. The data contain some 130,000 clones, 76% of them singletons. The sequenced material came from PBMCs. The receptors were sampled from a man in his forties or fifties in good health and CMV-seronegative. CDR3s include the opening cysteine and the closing phenylalanine or tryptophan. The D gene is left open where the match is weak. Clone sizes are given selectively: once, few, many, or a class where the clone is expanded.

DNA: TGCGCCAGCAGCGTGGGACAAACAGGGGGCAGGAATACGCAGTATTTT
CDR3: CASSVGQTGGRNTQYF
size: -
D: TRBD1
J: TRBJ2-3
V: TRBV5-1

DNA: TGTGCCAGCAGTGACTGGGACACGACGAACACCGGGGAGCTGTTTTTT
CDR3: CASSDWDTTNTGELFF
size: few
D: -
J: TRBJ2-2
V: TRBV25-1

DNA: TGTGCCAGCAGCTTACGTTTACCGGGAGCGAATCGGTATACGCAGTATTTT
CDR3: CASSLRLPGANRYTQYF
size: once
D: -
J: TRBJ2-3
V: TRBV5-6

DNA: TGTGCCAGCAGCTTAGAAGGTAGCCAAGATAAGCAGTTCTTC
CDR3: CASSLEGSQDKQFF
size: few
D: -
J: TRBJ2-1
V: TRBV7-2

DNA: TGTGCCAGCACCCGGACGGGAGTAGCCCCCAATGAGCAGTTCTTC
CDR3: CASTRTGVAPNEQFF
size: -
D: -
J: TRBJ2-1
V: TRBV9

DNA: TGTGCCTGGAGTGCCGGGAGGGAGACCCAGTACTTC
CDR3: CAWSAGRETQYF
size: -
D: TRBD2
J: TRBJ2-5
V: TRBV30

DNA: TGCGCCAGCAGCTTGATCCCGGGGAATGAGCAGTTCTTC
CDR3: CASSLIPGNEQFF
size: -
D: -
J: TRBJ2-1
V: TRBV5-1

DNA: TGTGCCAGCAGTGAACAGGATGGGTACGAGCAGTACTTC
CDR3: CASSEQDGYEQYF
size: -
D: -
J: TRBJ2-7
V: TRBV6-1

DNA: TGTGCCAGCAGCTTAGGGTTAGGGGGCATGAACACTGAAGCTTTCTTT
CDR3: CASSLGLGGMNTEAFF
size: -
D: TRBD1
J: TRBJ1-1
V: TRBV7-6

DNA: TGCGCCAGCAGCTCAACGGCGGGACAGACCCATCAAGAGACCCAGTACTTC
CDR3: CASSSTAGQTHQETQYF
size: -
D: -
J: TRBJ2-5
V: TRBV5-1

DNA: TGTGCCAGCAGCGTCGGACTAGCGGGGGGGCCGGGGGAGACCCAGTACTTC
CDR3: CASSVGLAGGPGETQYF
size: few
D: TRBD2
J: TRBJ2-5
V: TRBV9

DNA: TGCGCCAGCAGCCAAGAGGCTAGCGGGAGGGACCCCCAGTACTTC
CDR3: CASSQEASGRDPQYF
size: few
D: TRBD2
J: TRBJ2-5
V: TRBV4-1

DNA: TGTGCCTGGAGGTCGGGCGGGAGGGACCAAGAGACCCAGTACTTC
CDR3: CAWRSGGRDQETQYF
size: -
D: TRBD2
J: TRBJ2-5
V: TRBV30

DNA: TGTGCCAGCAGTGCGGACAGTTACAATGAGCAGTTCTTC
CDR3: CASSADSYNEQFF
size: -
D: -
J: TRBJ2-1
V: TRBV27

DNA: TGTGCCAGCAGCCGGGGACAGGGGTATGGCTACACCTTC
CDR3: CASSRGQGYGYTF
size: -
D: TRBD1
J: TRBJ1-2
V: TRBV6-6

DNA: TGCGCCAGCAGCCAAGCGGGGGAGCTGTTTTTT
CDR3: CASSQAGELFF
size: -
D: -
J: TRBJ2-2
V: TRBV4-1

DNA: TGTGCCAGCAGCGTAGGGGGGGGTGGTTGGGAGACCCAGTACTTC
CDR3: CASSVGGGGWETQYF
size: few
D: TRBD2
J: TRBJ2-5
V: TRBV9

DNA: TGCGCCAGCAGCCAGGCGGGATCTGGTACAGATACGCAGTATTTT
CDR3: CASSQAGSGTDTQYF
size: once
D: -
J: TRBJ2-3
V: TRBV4-3

DNA: TGTGCCAGCAGTGAAGAGGTGACAGGGGAGACTTACGAGCAGTACTTC
CDR3: CASSEEVTGETYEQYF
size: -
D: TRBD1
J: TRBJ2-7
V: TRBV6-1

DNA: TGTGCCACTACTGACAGGGGGGGCACAGATACGCAGTATTTT
CDR3: CATTDRGGTDTQYF
size: few
D: TRBD1
J: TRBJ2-3
V: TRBV19

DNA: TGCGCCAGCAGCCCCGGATGGGGACAGGGGCAAGAGACCCAGTACTTC
CDR3: CASSPGWGQGQETQYF
size: -
D: TRBD1
J: TRBJ2-5
V: TRBV4-1

DNA: TGTGCCAGCAGTTTTGGACAGGCAACCCAAGAGACCCAGTACTTC
CDR3: CASSFGQATQETQYF
size: -
D: TRBD1
J: TRBJ2-5
V: TRBV6-6

DNA: TGTGCCAGCAGTCAAGGACAGCAATCGAACACCGGGGAGCTGTTTTTT
CDR3: CASSQGQQSNTGELFF
size: -
D: -
J: TRBJ2-2
V: TRBV27

DNA: TGTGCCAGCAGCTTGGACCCAGGGGCCGTTGATACGCAGTATTTT
CDR3: CASSLDPGAVDTQYF
size: -
D: -
J: TRBJ2-3
V: TRBV5-4

DNA: TGCGCCAGCAGCGTCGGGACTAGCGCGACTTACGAGCAGTACTTC
CDR3: CASSVGTSATYEQYF
size: -
D: TRBD2
J: TRBJ2-7
V: TRBV5-1

DNA: TGCAGCGTTGCGGACAGGGGTGGGGAAAAACTGTTTTTT
CDR3: CSVADRGGEKLFF
size: once
D: TRBD1
J: TRBJ1-4
V: TRBV29-1

DNA: TGTGCCAGCAGTGAAAGAGGCAATCAGCCCCAGCATTTT
CDR3: CASSERGNQPQHF
size: once
D: -
J: TRBJ1-5
V: TRBV6-1

DNA: TGCGCCAGCAGCCTATCCGGGACAGGGGGTGAAAAACTGTTTTTT
CDR3: CASSLSGTGGEKLFF
size: -
D: TRBD1
J: TRBJ1-4
V: TRBV5-1

DNA: TGTGCCAGCAGCTTGGGTGGAGTTTCCTACGAGCAGTACTTC
CDR3: CASSLGGVSYEQYF
size: -
D: -
J: TRBJ2-7
V: TRBV5-8

DNA: TGTGCCAGCAGTAGACAGGAAGAGACCCAGTACTTC
CDR3: CASSRQEETQYF
size: -
D: -
J: TRBJ2-5
V: TRBV6-6

DNA: TGTGCCAGCAGAGCCCACGGGGACAGAGGAAACACCATATATTTT
CDR3: CASRAHGDRGNTIYF
size: -
D: TRBD1
J: TRBJ1-3
V: TRBV25-1

DNA: TGTGCCAGCAGTGGGGCGTGGACAGATAAACAAGAGACCCAGTACTTC
CDR3: CASSGAWTDKQETQYF
size: -
D: -
J: TRBJ2-5
V: TRBV27

DNA: TGTGCCTGGAGTGTGGATTGGAGCGGGAAGCCCCAGCATTTT
CDR3: CAWSVDWSGKPQHF
size: -
D: -
J: TRBJ1-5
V: TRBV30

DNA: TGTGCCAGCAGCCCCCCCGGGTCTGGGGAGCTGTTTTTT
CDR3: CASSPPGSGELFF
size: few
D: -
J: TRBJ2-2
V: TRBV11-2

DNA: TGTGCCAGCAGCTTCTGGACAGGGACCTACGAGCAGTACTTC
CDR3: CASSFWTGTYEQYF
size: -
D: TRBD1
J: TRBJ2-7
V: TRBV7-2

DNA: TGTGCCAGCAGATACCGACCGGGTGAAAAACTGTTTTTT
CDR3: CASRYRPGEKLFF
size: -
D: -
J: TRBJ1-4
V: TRBV6-1

DNA: TGCAGCGTTGAGGCAGTAGAGACCCAGTACTTC
CDR3: CSVEAVETQYF
size: few
D: -
J: TRBJ2-5
V: TRBV29-1

DNA: TGCGCCAGTCGAATGCTAGCGGGGGTCACAGATACGCAGTATTTT
CDR3: CASRMLAGVTDTQYF
size: -
D: TRBD2
J: TRBJ2-3
V: TRBV10-2

DNA: TGTGCCAGCAGTAAATCCGGGACAGTCATTGGCTACACCTTC
CDR3: CASSKSGTVIGYTF
size: -
D: TRBD1
J: TRBJ1-2
V: TRBV6-5

DNA: TGTGCCAGCTCACCACTGGAGGGCGTGGATACGCAGTATTTT
CDR3: CASSPLEGVDTQYF
size: -
D: -
J: TRBJ2-3
V: TRBV18

DNA: TGCGCCAGCAGCCGGTCACCTTCGGACAGGGGAATCCGGGGCATTTACGAGCAGTACTTC
CDR3: CASSRSPSDRGIRGIYEQYF
size: -
D: TRBD1
J: TRBJ2-7
V: TRBV4-1

DNA: TGTGCCAGCAGCGTAGGGGGACTACTTCAAGAGACCCAGTACTTC
CDR3: CASSVGGLLQETQYF
size: -
D: TRBD2
J: TRBJ2-5
V: TRBV9